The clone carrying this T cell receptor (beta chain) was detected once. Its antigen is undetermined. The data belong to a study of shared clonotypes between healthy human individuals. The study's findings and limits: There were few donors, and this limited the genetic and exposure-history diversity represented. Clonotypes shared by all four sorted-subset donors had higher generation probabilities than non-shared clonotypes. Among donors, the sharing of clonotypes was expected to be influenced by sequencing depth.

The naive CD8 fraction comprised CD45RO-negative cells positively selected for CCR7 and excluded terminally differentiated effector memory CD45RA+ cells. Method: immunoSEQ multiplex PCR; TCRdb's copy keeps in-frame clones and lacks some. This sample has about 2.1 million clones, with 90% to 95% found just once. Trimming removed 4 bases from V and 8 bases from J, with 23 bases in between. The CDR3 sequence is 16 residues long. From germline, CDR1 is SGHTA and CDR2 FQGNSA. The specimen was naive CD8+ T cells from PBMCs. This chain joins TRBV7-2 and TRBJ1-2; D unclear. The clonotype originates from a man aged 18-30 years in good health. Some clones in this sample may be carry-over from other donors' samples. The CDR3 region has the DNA TGTGCCAGCAGCTCCTACGCGACGGGAATAACCCACGGCTACACCTTC. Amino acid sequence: CASSSYATGITHGYTF.